These 9 T cell receptor beta chains came from one sample sequenced in a study of T cells in women clearing cervical HPV infection listed by TCRdb under 2018. The library came from the immunoSEQ multiplex PCR assay. Here the immuneACCESS table is served through TCRdb, limited to in-frame sequences with V and J called. Missing clones are a known gap in these copies; in checked studies unresolved V genes cover under half, and the rest lacks a known reason. This sample's clone table shows 25,000 to 35,000 clones. The top ten constitute around 6.6% of the sample. Sequenced material: blood buffy coat. Receptors originate from a woman aged 18 to 75 with a cervical HPV16 infection that either progressed to CIN3+ or cleared (not recorded which).

As to this clone: The observed sequence ends 3 residues before the CDR3 terminus, with the missing tail filled in from the germline J gene. This chain connects TRBV6-1 to TRBJ2-2; 7 bases are a match to TRBD1. V was clipped by 4 bases and J by 3 bases; unmatched bases: 2. Germline V gene lookup returns CDR1 MNHNS and CDR2 SASEGT. The CDR3 length is 14 residues. The DNA read from the CDR3 is TGTGCCAGCAGTGGGGGACAGCACACCGGGGAG. Amino acid sequence: CASSGGQHTGE. The CDR3 reads in full as CASSGGQHTGELFF.

CDR3 DNA, as far as it was read: TGTGCCAGCAGCCCCGGGACAGGGGGGCCCTACGAG. It specifies CASSPGTGGPYE. The full CDR3 protein is CASSPGTGGPYEQYF. The genes are TRBV7-3 and TRBJ2-7; 11 nucleotides match TRBD1. The CDR3 extends 3 residues past the end of the read, so its final part is completed from the germline J gene. The germline V gene encodes CDR1 SGHTA and CDR2 FQGTGA. The CDR3 totals 15 residues. The V gene end was trimmed by 5 bases and the J gene end by 2 bases; junction bases not matched to a gene: 5.

CDR3 region: CASSSGTANTEAFF. The part of the CDR3 DNA that was read is TGCGCCAGCAGTTCCGGGACAGCCAACACTGAA. V usage is TRBV10-1 and J usage is TRBJ1-1; 7 bases map to TRBD1. Read data end 3 residues before the CDR3 end; the end is taken from the germline J gene. Per germline, CDR1 WNHNN and CDR2 SYGVQD (reference sequence). The CDR3 has 14 residues. Losses at the gene ends were 5 bases for V and 2 bases for J; bases not matched to a gene: 5.

The CDR3: CASSLRGKNTEAFF. The part of the CDR3 DNA that was read is TGTGCCAGCAGTTTAAGGGGGAAGAACACTGAA. The V and J genes are TRBV12-3 or TRBV12-4 and TRBJ1-1; TRBD1 might be the D (6 bases). The sequenced fragment ends 3 residues before the CDR3 boundary, so the rest is inferred from the germline J gene. The CDR3 consists of 14 residues. The germline V and J ends were trimmed by 2 bases and 1 base, with 8 bases remaining between them.

As for this clone: Sequencing ends 3 residues short of the CDR3 end; the germline J gene provides the rest. This sequence joins TRBV20-1 and TRBJ1-1, with D tentatively TRBD1 (5 bases). CDR1 is DFQATT and CDR2 is SNEGSKA in the germline V gene (reference sequence). The CDR3 runs 14 residues. Trimming took off 3 bases at V and 5 bases at J, with 16 bases between the two ends. The sequenced part of the CDR3 DNA is TGCAGTGCTAGCCAAGTGGCAGGGCGGACTGAA. It translates to CSASQVAGRTE. The complete CDR3 protein is CSASQVAGRTEAFF.

A word on this clone: The CDR3 end is not reached by the read, which stops 3 residues before it; the germline J gene fills it in. Other DNA sequences within the sample encode an identical CDR3. The V and J genes are TRBV7-9 and TRBJ2-2; the match to TRBD1 covers 11 bases. CDR1 SEHNR and CDR2 FQNEAQ come from the germline V gene (reference sequence). This CDR3 has 15 amino acids. V gave up 6 bases and J gave up 5 bases; unmatched junction bases: 5. The CDR3 bases that were read are TGTGCCAGCAGGCCGGGACAGGGGGGAACCGGGGAG. Amino acids: CASRPGQGGTGE. The full CDR3 is CASRPGQGGTGELFF.

The CDR3 is CASSPGQGVGELFF. The CDR3 bases that were read are TGTGCCAGCAGCCCGGGACAGGGAGTGGGGGAG. The J gene is TRBJ2-2, the V gene TRBV7-9; 9 nucleotides align to TRBD1. The CDR3 is cut off 3 residues early in the read; its end comes from the germline J gene. Germline-derived CDR1 and CDR2 are SEHNR and FQNEAQ (reference sequence). This CDR3 spans 14 amino acids. J gave up 8 bases and V 5 bases, and 6 bases lay outside the gene matches.

About this clone: Read coverage stops 3 residues before the CDR3 terminus; the germline J gene supplies the remainder. The gene calls are TRBV12-3 or TRBV12-4 and TRBJ1-2; D is possibly TRBD1 (6 bases). Trimming pared 6 bases from V and 4 bases from J, leaving 12 bases between. The length of the CDR3 is 13 residues. CDR3: CASSLQGPYGYTF. CDR3 DNA (partial): TGTGCCAGCAGCCTACAGGGACCCTATGGC.

About this clone: The DNA ends 3 residues before the CDR3 does, and the rest of the CDR3 is filled in from the germline J gene. V gene TRBV14 combines with J gene TRBJ1-1; TRBD1 is a possible D gene (6 bases). V was clipped by 4 bases and J by 1 base, with 16 bases between them. The CDR3 is made up of 16 amino acids. Germline CDR1 is SGHDN and CDR2 is FVKESK. Partial CDR3 DNA: TGTGCCAGCAGCCCATACAGGGCGCGCACGAACACTGAA. It is translated as CASSPYRARTNTE. The full-length CDR3 reads as CASSPYRARTNTEAFF.